One and the same sample provided the 24 T cell receptor beta chains below, sequenced in a study of lymphopenia after photon versus proton radiotherapy. Sequencing used immunoSEQ multiplex PCR; TCRdb keeps in-frame clones, though not all of them. The sample shows tens of thousands of clones, around 83% of them seen only once. Sample: peripheral blood, taken from a patient treated with proton-based radiotherapy. These receptors were obtained from a man in his 60s with pancreatic cancer.

This clone appeared a few times. The chain carries TRBV7-8 and TRBJ2-1; tentatively, D is TRBD2 (6 bases). V was cut by 0 bases and J by 0 bases, with 12 bases left in between. Germline loops: CDR1 SGHVS, CDR2 FQNEAQ. The CDR3 is made up of 17 amino acids. CDR3 nucleotides: TGTGCCAGCAGCTTAGCTCAGCGGGCGAGCTCCTACAATGAGCAGTTCTTC. Protein sequence: CASSLAQRASSYNEQFF.

The rearrangement uses TRBV28 and TRBJ1-2, with TRBD1 matching 11 bases. V gave up 6 bases and J gave up 3 bases; unmatched junction bases: 15. Germline-derived CDR1 and CDR2 are MDHEN and SYDVKM. The CDR3 is 18 amino acids. This CDR3 reads CASSTPRWTGGGYYGYTF. For the CDR3, the DNA is TGTGCCAGCAGCACCCCCCGATGGACAGGGGGCGGGTACTATGGCTACACCTTC.

This rearrangement joins TRBV25-1 to TRBJ2-5, with TRBD2 identical over 9 bases. This CDR3 contains 15 residues. V shed 5 bases, J shed 3 bases, and the junction held 7 bases outside the gene matches. Germline V gene sequence: CDR1 MGHDK, CDR2 SYGVNS. CDR3 residues: CASSRLAGVEETQYF. As DNA, the CDR3 is TGTGCCAGCAGTCGCTTAGCGGGAGTCGAAGAGACCCAGTACTTC.

This chain uses TRBV6-6 with TRBJ2-1, with 7 bases aligning to TRBD2. CDR1 is MNHNY and CDR2 is SVGAGI in the germline V gene (reference sequence). The ends lost 6 bases at V and 9 bases at J; junction bases unmatched: 11. CDR3 size: 14 residues. The CDR3 DNA sequence: TGTGCCAGCAGATCTAGCGCGGGAGTTGTTGAGCAGTTCTTC. Translation gives CASRSSAGVVEQFF.

This chain links TRBV6-1 with TRBJ1-2; 8 positions match TRBD1. Trimming at V came to 4 bases and at J to 6 bases, leaving 7 bases not matched to a gene. Looked up from germline, CDR1 is MNHNS and CDR2 is SASEGT. The CDR3 length is 14 residues. CDR3 in amino acids: CASSGRTGLDGYTF. In nucleotides, the CDR3 is TGTGCCAGCAGTGGGCGGACAGGGTTGGATGGCTACACCTTC.

V usage is TRBV2 and J usage is TRBJ2-2, with D perhaps TRBD1 (5 bases). With 4 bases removed from V and 4 bases from J, the gap between germline ends came to 7 bases. Germline V gene sequence: CDR1 SNHLY, CDR2 FYNNEI. This CDR3 has 13 amino acids. CDR3 nucleotide sequence: TGTGCCAGCAGTGGGCAGGGCACCGGGGAGCTGTTTTTT. Translating it yields CASSGQGTGELFF.

This clone was counted only a few times. This sequence joins TRBV7-8 and TRBJ2-1; 13 bases align to TRBD2. The germline V gene has CDR1 SGHVS and CDR2 FQNEAQ. This CDR3 comprises 16 residues. Trimming cost V 4 bases and J 7 bases; bases outside gene matches: 7. The CDR3 DNA is TGTGCCAGCAGCTACTTGACTAGCGGGAGGAAGAATGAGCAGTTCTTC. Amino acid sequence: CASSYLTSGRKNEQFF.

The V call is TRBV7-2, the J call TRBJ2-1; the match to TRBD2 covers 7 bases. V lost 1 base, J lost 7 bases, and 10 bases stayed unmatched. Germline V gene lookup returns CDR1 SGHTA and CDR2 FQGNSA. There are 16 residues in the CDR3. The CDR3 nucleotides are TGTGCCAGCAGCTTAGGACCGGGAGGTCGGAGAAATGAGCAGTTCTTC. It yields the protein CASSLGPGGRRNEQFF.

This chain links TRBV30 with TRBJ2-6; maybe TRBD1 (5 bases). Germline V gene sequence: CDR1 GTSNPN, CDR2 SVGIG (reference sequence). CDR3 length equals 15 residues. V lost 0 bases to trimming and J lost 0 bases, with 6 bases between them. CDR3 region: CAWSVQASGANVLTF. CDR3 DNA sequence: TGTGCCTGGAGTGTACAGGCCTCTGGGGCCAACGTCCTGACTTTC. Complete variable domain (other parts from reference TRBV30 and TRBJ2-6): SQTIHQWPATLVQPVGSPLSLECTVEGTSNPNLYWYRQAAGRGLQLLFYSVGIGQISSEVPQNLSASRPQDRQFILSSKKLLLSDSGFYLCAWSVQASGANVLTFGAGSRLTVL.

The rearrangement links TRBV6-1 to TRBJ2-3; TRBD2 matches at 9 bases. With 10 bases clipped from V and 0 bases from J, the junction kept 8 bases outside the gene matches. Germline CDR1 reads MNHNS; CDR2 reads SASEGT. This CDR3 is built from 15 residues. The CDR3 sequence is CATTSGSSSTDTQYF. In nucleotides, the CDR3 is TGTGCCACGACTAGCGGCAGCTCTAGCACAGATACGCAGTATTTT.

This clone was picked up one time. The chain recombines TRBV13 with TRBJ2-7, with 10 positions matching TRBD2. The CDR3 covers 14 residues. Germline loops: CDR1 PRHDT, CDR2 FYEKMQ (reference sequence). The junction had 8 bases not matched to a gene; V was cut back by 7 bases and J by 5 bases. CDR3 nucleotides: TGTGCCAGCAAATCCCTAGCGGGAGCCCACGAGCAGTACTTC. Translation gives CASKSLAGAHEQYF.

This rearrangement joins TRBV7-2 to TRBJ1-5; D is unclear. CDR3 length: 12 amino acids. Germline assignment: CDR1 SGHTA and CDR2 FQGNSA. The V and J ends lost 5 bases and 3 bases respectively, with 5 bases between them. CDR3 loop: CASSGNNQPQHF. DNA for the CDR3: TGTGCCAGCAGCGGTAACAATCAGCCCCAGCATTTT.

The CDR3 region is CASSSDYYNEQFF. CDR3 DNA sequence: TGTGCCAGCAGTTCTGACTACTACAATGAGCAGTTCTTC. V is TRBV6-5 and J is TRBJ2-1; maybe TRBD2 (5 bases). CDR1 MNHEY and CDR2 SVGAGI come from the germline V gene. The V end was cut by 4 bases, the J end by 3 bases, with 7 bases between. CDR3 length: 13 residues.

The gene calls are TRBV7-9 and TRBJ2-5, with TRBD1 matching over 7 bases. Germline loops: CDR1 SEHNR, CDR2 FQNEAQ (reference sequence). This CDR3 spans 15 amino acids. Trimming took 6 bases from V and 2 from J; bases not matched to a gene: 9. The CDR3 spells CASSPLGDSQETQYF. The CDR3 coding sequence is TGTGCCAGCAGTCCACTCGGGGACAGTCAAGAGACCCAGTACTTC.

This chain links TRBV18 with TRBJ2-7; 11 bases align to TRBD1. V lost 4 bases and J lost 0; bases outside the gene matches: 2. CDR1 and CDR2 (germline): KGHSH, LQKENI. This CDR3 region has 15 residues. As DNA, the CDR3 is TGTGCCAGCTCACTAGGGACAGGGGGCTCCTACGAGCAGTACTTC. Encoded protein: CASSLGTGGSYEQYF.

The gene calls are TRBV6-6 and TRBJ1-5; D might be TRBD1 (5 bases). Looked up from germline, CDR1 is MNHNY and CDR2 is SVGAGI (reference sequence). Trimming took 4 bases from V and 5 from J, leaving 9 bases between them. The CDR3 has 13 residues. The CDR3 loop reads CASSWGNDQPQHF. In nucleotides, the CDR3 is TGTGCCAGCAGTTGGGGCAATGATCAGCCCCAGCATTTT.

The chain is built from TRBV28 and TRBJ2-2; D is uncertain. CDR3 length: 15 residues. V was shortened by 1 base and J by 4 bases, with 10 bases between the two germline ends. Germline values: CDR1 MDHEN, CDR2 SYDVKM. This CDR3 reads CASSLYGSSTGELFF. CDR3 DNA sequence: TGTGCCAGCAGTTTATACGGGTCGAGCACCGGGGAGCTGTTTTTT. Filled out from reference TRBV28 and TRBJ2-2, the complete variable domain reads DVKVTQSSRYLVKRTGEKVFLECVQDMDHENMFWYRQDPGLGLRLIYFSYDVKMKEKGDIPEGYSVSREKKERFSLILESASTNQTSMYLCASSLYGSSTGELFFGEGSRLTVL.

This clone was recorded only once. The chain employs TRBV19 and TRBJ1-5; TRBD1 is a possible D gene (5 bases). The V gene's germline CDR1 is LNHDA and CDR2 SQIVND (reference sequence). Between the trimmed V and J ends, which lost 6 bases and 1 base, there was a span of 19 bases. The CDR3 has 17 amino acids. The CDR3 here is CASSPGGGPSSNQPQHF. The CDR3 nucleotides read TGTGCCAGTAGCCCTGGGGGGGGACCCTCCAGCAATCAGCCCCAGCATTTT. Based on the CDR3 plus reference TRBV19 and TRBJ1-5, the full variable domain is DGGITQSPKYLFRKEGQNVTLSCEQNLNHDAMYWYRQDPGQGLRLIYYSQIVNDFQKGDIAEGYSVSREKKESFPLTVTSAQKNPTAFYLCASSPGGGPSSNQPQHFGDGTRLSIL.

This clone occurred a few times. The chain employs TRBV19 and TRBJ1-5, with D unresolved. The CDR3 is 13 amino acids. Trimming removed 4 bases at V and 5 bases at J, with 9 bases between. The germline gives CDR1 LNHDA, CDR2 SQIVND (reference sequence). CDR3 sequence reads: CASSSQIDQPQHF. CDR3 DNA: TGTGCCAGTAGTAGCCAGATTGATCAGCCCCAGCATTTT.

The V gene is TRBV19, the J gene TRBJ2-7, with TRBD1 matching over 9 bases. With 2 bases clipped from V and 5 bases from J, the junction kept 7 bases outside the gene matches. The CDR3 totals 15 residues. Per germline, CDR1 LNHDA and CDR2 SQIVND (reference sequence). CDR3 sequence reads: CASSIRGQGVHEQYF. Written as DNA, the CDR3 is TGTGCCAGTAGTATAAGGGGACAGGGCGTGCACGAGCAGTACTTC.

The CDR3 sequence: CASSFTLYDNSGNTIYF. CDR3 DNA sequence: TGTGCCAGCAGTTTTACCCTATACGATAACTCTGGAAACACCATATATTTT. The genes are TRBV28 and TRBJ1-3; D gene unclear. The germline V and J ends were trimmed by 3 bases and 0 bases, with 15 bases remaining between them. From germline, CDR1 is MDHEN and CDR2 SYDVKM. The CDR3 is made up of 17 amino acids.

The chain links TRBV25-1 to TRBJ1-3; D call uncertain. V was trimmed by 6 bases and J by 3 bases, leaving 9 bases between them. The CDR3 totals 13 residues. The germline V gene encodes CDR1 MGHDK and CDR2 SYGVNS. Here the CDR3 DNA reads TGTGCCAGCAGCTGGGGAGGTGGAAACACCATATATTTT. This translates into CASSWGGGNTIYF.

The chain couples TRBV7-9 to TRBJ2-5; 9 bases match TRBD2. This CDR3 has 17 residues. The germline V gene encodes CDR1 SEHNR and CDR2 FQNEAQ (reference sequence). J was trimmed by 2 bases and V by 5 bases; bases with no gene match: 12. CDR3 in amino acids: CASSPGWASGIQETQYF. The DNA for the CDR3 is TGTGCCAGCAGCCCCGGGTGGGCTAGCGGGATTCAAGAGACCCAGTACTTC.

This clone was detected only a few times. The gene calls are TRBV6-5 and TRBJ1-3, with D unclear. The CDR3 consists of 15 residues. The germline CDR1 and CDR2 sequences are MNHEY and SVGAGI. V lost 6 bases, J lost 0 bases, and 12 bases lay in between. The CDR3 nucleotides read TGTGCCAGCAGCAGCATCCCGAGCTCTGGAAACACCATATATTTT. It yields the protein CASSSIPSSGNTIYF.